A single T cell receptor beta chain is shown here with its context. This may come from a read error, since a much larger clone is one base off. This sample is drawn from a study of T-cell reconstitution after alpha-beta-depleted transplantation in children. This CDR3 has 12 residues. Germline V lookup: CDR1 MNHEY, CDR2 SMNVEV (reference sequence). Construction of the TCRbeta library involved unique molecular identifiers. TCRdb analysed the PCR reads with MiXCR anew, one entry per CDR3 protein. Of about 340,000 distinct CDR3 sequences in the sample, under 13% were seen once. The specimen comprised PBMCs from the stem cell graft donor, sampled from the stem cell graft. The chain recombines TRBV27 with TRBJ2-2, with a weak D call TRBD2 (7 bases). The receptor's source is a human donor who donated a stem cell graft to a child with acute lymphoblastic leukemia. CDR3 coding DNA: TGTGCCAGCAGTCCGGGGGGCGGGCAGCTGTTTTTT. Amino acid sequence: CASSPGGGQLFF.